This entry is about one TCR beta chain. Some clones are missing from TCRdb's copy, which holds only in-frame ones; the method was immunoSEQ multiplex PCR. The table has roughly 370,000 clones, around 90% seen once. The data were obtained in a study of control samples from healthy donors and cancer patients. V shed 6 bases and J 0 bases; nucleotides not matched to a gene: 3. The CDR3 length is 14 residues. Germline CDR1 is SQVTM and CDR2 is ANQGSEA. The sample taken for sequencing was PBMCs. This chain uses TRBV29-1 with TRBJ2-2; 8 nucleotides align to TRBD1. The sequence was collected from a man aged 40-50 years with head and neck cancer. CDR3 in DNA: TGCAGCGTCGGACAGGGAGCGAACACCGGGGAGCTGTTTTTT. This codes for CSVGQGANTGELFF.